This TCR beta chain was obtained from a study of Ad26.COV2.S vaccination and SARS-CoV-2 variants. Treatment noted: some 19 received Ad26.COV2.S at low or high dose, single or two shots; several received placebo; per-sample allocation not given. Material that was analyzed had been drawn on day 63 after the first vaccine or placebo injection. Repertoires were generated with immunoSEQ multiplex PCR, while TCRdb's copy carries only in-frame clones and drops some. In the table there are roughly 250,000 clones, 87% of which are singletons. This TCR was sampled from a person aged 18 to 59 who received the Ad26.COV2.S COVID-19 vaccine or a placebo. Sequencing was performed on peripheral blood, taken in a trial of Ad26.COV2.S vaccine versus placebo.

CDR3 amino acids: CASRRQTPYEQYF. CDR3 in DNA: TGTGCCAGCAGAAGACAGACACCCTACGAGCAGTACTTC. This chain joins TRBV6-5 and TRBJ2-7; D may be TRBD1 (5 bases). CDR1 is MNHEY, CDR2 SVGAGI, per germline. The V gene lost 6 bases and the J gene lost 2 bases, with 11 bases spanning the gap. The length of the CDR3 is 13 residues.